A selection of T cell receptor beta chains follows, all from one sample in a study of Graves' ophthalmopathy and Graves' hyperthyroidism. Each CDR3 protein is one row after TCRdb ran MiXCR on the multiplex PCR reads. Counted here are around 1.1 million distinct CDR3 sequences, about two fifths occurring once; the ten biggest clones make up 8.5% to 14%. What was sequenced was peripheral blood or thyroid tissue (not recorded which). These receptors all stem from an adult man with Graves' hyperthyroidism. Each CDR3 is given with its conserved first and last residue. The order of the fields is J gene, clone size, D gene, V gene, CDR3 DNA, CDR3 protein. A D gene is named only where the DNA matches it firmly. A row's size may be missing; if present it is once, few, many or a size class.

j_call: TRBJ2-2
clone_size: few
d_call: .
v_call: TRBV4-3
cdr3_nt: TGCGCCAGCAGCCCACCAGGGGTTTCCGGGGAGCTGTTTTTT
cdr3_aa: CASSPPGVSGELFF

j_call: TRBJ1-1
clone_size: many
d_call: .
v_call: TRBV19
cdr3_nt: TGTGCCAGCCTCCGGACAGCGCGGAACACTGAAGCTTTCTTT
cdr3_aa: CASLRTARNTEAFF

j_call: TRBJ1-6
clone_size: once
d_call: .
v_call: TRBV6-6
cdr3_nt: TGTGCCAGCAGTAAGACACATGGGAGTTCACCCCTCCACTTT
cdr3_aa: CASSKTHGSSPLHF

j_call: TRBJ1-3
clone_size: .
d_call: TRBD1
v_call: TRBV19
cdr3_nt: TGTGCCAGTAGTAACGGACAGGCTGCTCGGAACACCATATATTTT
cdr3_aa: CASSNGQAARNTIYF

j_call: TRBJ2-7
clone_size: once
d_call: .
v_call: TRBV7-9
cdr3_nt: TGTGCCAGCAGCTTAGGGAGCGAGCAGCACTTC
cdr3_aa: CASSLGSEQHF

j_call: TRBJ2-1
clone_size: .
d_call: TRBD2
v_call: TRBV7-9
cdr3_nt: TGTGCCAGCAGCTTACGGTCTGCGGGAGGGCGGGACAATGAGCAGTTCTTC
cdr3_aa: CASSLRSAGGRDNEQFF

j_call: TRBJ1-2
clone_size: many
d_call: TRBD1
v_call: TRBV9
cdr3_nt: TGTGCCAGCAGCTTCCGGGACAGGGGGATTGGCTACACCTTC
cdr3_aa: CASSFRDRGIGYTF

j_call: TRBJ1-6
clone_size: many
d_call: .
v_call: TRBV20-1
cdr3_nt: TGCAGTGCTAAACATCCAGGGGCGAATTCACCCCTCCACTTT
cdr3_aa: CSAKHPGANSPLHF

j_call: TRBJ2-7
clone_size: many
d_call: TRBD1
v_call: TRBV10-3
cdr3_nt: TGTGCCATCAGTAAGGGACAGGGGTCCTACGAGCAGTACTTC
cdr3_aa: CAISKGQGSYEQYF

j_call: TRBJ1-1
clone_size: many
d_call: .
v_call: TRBV12-3/TRBV12-4
cdr3_nt: TGTGCCAGCAGTTTCGGGGGGACTGGCGGAGCTTTCTTT
cdr3_aa: CASSFGGTGGAFF

j_call: TRBJ1-2
clone_size: many
d_call: .
v_call: TRBV7-9
cdr3_nt: TGTGCCAGCAGCTCCTCAGACAGAACTTTTAACTATGGCTACACCTTC
cdr3_aa: CASSSSDRTFNYGYTF

j_call: TRBJ1-2
clone_size: .
d_call: .
v_call: TRBV5-4
cdr3_nt: TGTGCCAGCAGCTTGTTCCACGGGGAGAACTATGGCTACACCTTC
cdr3_aa: CASSLFHGENYGYTF

j_call: TRBJ2-7
clone_size: few
d_call: TRBD2
v_call: TRBV10-2
cdr3_nt: TGCGCCAGCAACGGACTAGCGGGAGCCTACGAGCAGTACTTC
cdr3_aa: CASNGLAGAYEQYF

j_call: TRBJ2-5
clone_size: few
d_call: .
v_call: TRBV24-1
cdr3_nt: TGTGCCACCAGTGACCCGAGAATAGGGTGGCGGGAGACCCAGTACTTC
cdr3_aa: CATSDPRIGWRETQYF

j_call: TRBJ2-7
clone_size: .
d_call: .
v_call: TRBV7-8
cdr3_nt: TGTGCCAGCAGCTTAGAGGGGCGGGGCCTTAAAACCTACGAGCAGTACTTC
cdr3_aa: CASSLEGRGLKTYEQYF

j_call: TRBJ1-2
clone_size: many
d_call: TRBD1
v_call: TRBV19
cdr3_nt: TGTGCCAGTAGTATCACGGGACAGGGGAGAGGCTACACCTTC
cdr3_aa: CASSITGQGRGYTF

j_call: TRBJ2-7
clone_size: .
d_call: .
v_call: TRBV15
cdr3_nt: TGTGCCACCAGCAGAGTACAGCACAGTGACGAGCAGTACTTC
cdr3_aa: CATSRVQHSDEQYF

j_call: TRBJ2-5
clone_size: once
d_call: .
v_call: TRBV7-2
cdr3_nt: TGTGCCAGCAGCTTCCAGCGGACAGCAGAAGAGACCCAGTACTTC
cdr3_aa: CASSFQRTAEETQYF